The 13 T cell receptor beta chains given below trace back to one sample, sequenced in a study of CD8 T cells in ankylosing spondylitis. Overall study findings and caveats: A TCR beta motif of roughly 8 highly homologous variants seemed to mark ankylosing spondylitis blood.

TCRdb reprocessed the 5' RACE reads via MiXCR and lists one record per CDR3 protein. The sample shows almost 400,000 distinct CDR3 sequences, 20% to 25% of them seen only once. Their antigens remain unidentified. Material: blood, either unsorted or a sorted T cell fraction (not recorded which). These receptors were obtained from a male donor with ankylosing spondylitis.

V usage is TRBV19 and J usage is TRBJ2-7; TRBD1 aligns across 9 bases. Trimming took 3 bases from V and 2 from J; bases not matched to a gene: 5. Per the germline V gene, CDR1 is LNHDA and CDR2 is SQIVND (reference sequence). The CDR3 consists of 15 residues. CDR3 amino acids: CASSMPGQGPYEQYF. In DNA, the CDR3 is TGTGCCAGTAGTATGCCGGGACAGGGACCCTACGAGCAGTACTTC.

This clonotype was found many times. The chain links TRBV12-3 or TRBV12-4 to TRBJ1-1, with D perhaps matching TRBD1 (5 bases). V lost 3 bases to trimming and J lost 4 bases, with 15 bases between them. The CDR3 has 15 amino acids. The CDR3 is CASSFMGTWPTEAFF. The CDR3 DNA sequence: TGTGCCAGCAGTTTTATGGGGACTTGGCCCACTGAAGCTTTCTTT.

V usage is TRBV11-2 and J usage is TRBJ2-7; D is perhaps TRBD2 (6 bases). Trimming removed 5 bases at V and 3 bases at J, with 26 bases between. The CDR3 runs to 18 residues. CDR1 and CDR2 (germline): SGHAT, FQNNGV. CDR3 in amino acids: CASSLDSGTYTIFYEQYF. The CDR3 DNA reads TGTGCCAGCAGCCTCGACTCCGGGACTTACACTATTTTCTACGAGCAGTACTTC.

This clonotype showed up just a few times. The rearrangement joins TRBV11-2 to TRBJ2-7; D might be TRBD2 (6 bases). The CDR3 is 15 residues long. Germline loops: CDR1 SGHAT, CDR2 FQNNGV. Trimming took off 2 bases at V and 6 bases at J, with 17 bases between the two ends. The CDR3 spells CASSLYLQPGVEQYF. The CDR3 DNA follows: TGTGCCAGCAGCTTATATCTACAACCGGGAGTCGAGCAGTACTTC.

This clonotype turned up a few times. The chain uses TRBV24-1 and TRBJ2-3, with 8 bases fitting TRBD1. Germline V gives CDR1 KGHDR, CDR2 SFDVKD. The V segment lost 3 bases and the J segment 2 bases; nucleotides outside the gene matches: 6. CDR3 length equals 16 residues. In DNA, the CDR3 is TGTGCCACCAGTGATCCCGGACAGGGCCCCACAGATACGCAGTATTTT. Protein product: CATSDPGQGPTDTQYF.

The rearrangement uses TRBV5-1 and TRBJ2-1; 13 bases map to TRBD2. The CDR3 sequence is 14 residues long. V shed 5 bases and J 9 bases; nucleotides not matched to a gene: 5. Germline V gene sequence: CDR1 SGHRS, CDR2 YFSETQ. CDR3 nucleotide sequence: TGCGCCAGCAGTAGGACTAGCGGGAGCAGTGAGCAGTTCTTC. As protein: CASSRTSGSSEQFF.

Only a few counts were recorded for this clonotype. J is TRBJ2-7 and V is TRBV5-1; 9 bases fit TRBD2. The ends lost 4 bases at V and 6 bases at J; junction bases unmatched: 11. The CDR3 contains 15 residues. Germline V CDR1 and CDR2: SGHRS, YFSETQ. CDR3: CASSLVAGGPREQYF. DNA for the CDR3: TGCGCCAGCAGCCTGGTGGCGGGAGGGCCTCGCGAGCAGTACTTC.

The genes are TRBV6-2 or TRBV6-3 and TRBJ1-1; D remains ambiguous. The V gene lost 5 bases and the J gene lost 11 bases, with 15 bases spanning the gap. The V gene's germline CDR1 is MNHEY and CDR2 SVGEGT. CDR3 size: 12 residues. The CDR3 DNA reads TGTGCCAGCAGTCAGCGAAGGGATTTGGCTTTCTTT. This encodes CASSQRRDLAFF.

The J gene is TRBJ2-1, the V gene TRBV20-1, with 9 bases identical to TRBD1. Per the germline V gene, CDR1 is DFQATT and CDR2 is SNEGSKA (reference sequence). CDR3 size: 13 residues. The junction had 7 bases not matched to a gene; V was cut back by 7 bases and J by 6 bases. The CDR3 nucleotides read TGCAGTGTTCGACAGGGGGGGAGCAATGAGCAGTTCTTC. This encodes CSVRQGGSNEQFF.

The J gene is TRBJ2-3, the V gene TRBV10-3; D might be TRBD2 (5 bases). Germline lookup yields CDR1 ENHRY and CDR2 SYGVKD. The CDR3 is 12 amino acids. Deletions cut 7 bases from V and 8 bases from J, with 13 bases between. CDR3 in amino acids: CAITGGPGTQYF. CDR3 bases: TGTGCCATCACCGGAGGACCCGGTACGCAGTATTTT.

CDR3 residues: CSAETGTGGGRNTEAFF. Written as DNA, the CDR3 is TGCAGTGCTGAGACCGGGACAGGGGGCGGGAGGAACACTGAAGCTTTCTTT. The rearrangement uses TRBV20-1 and TRBJ1-1; 12 bases match TRBD1. V was clipped by 5 bases and J by 1 base; unmatched bases: 11. The CDR3 covers 17 residues. Per germline, CDR1 DFQATT and CDR2 SNEGSKA (reference sequence).

V usage is TRBV4-2 and J usage is TRBJ2-7; D not resolved. Per the germline V gene, CDR1 is LGHNA and CDR2 is YNFKEQ. The CDR3 covers 13 residues. V was shortened by 1 base and J by 3 bases, with 7 bases between the two germline ends. Written as DNA, the CDR3 is TGTGCCAGCAGCCAAGCTGGGGACTACGAGCAGTACTTC. Its translation: CASSQAGDYEQYF.

This clonotype was picked up a small number of times. The V call is TRBV10-3, the J call TRBJ2-1, with 7 bases that match TRBD1. The trim removed 4 bases at V and 4 bases at J, leaving 4 bases unmatched. Germline CDR1 and CDR2: ENHRY and SYGVKD. CDR3 length: 14 amino acids. The CDR3 coding sequence is TGTGCCATCAGTGGTGACAGGGTTTACAATGAGCAGTTCTTC. It codes for CAISGDRVYNEQFF.